This entry describes one T cell receptor beta chain. This entry is derived from a study of blood T cell repertoires in COVID-19. Overall study: Sites in the United States, Italy and Spain provided acute and convalescent COVID-19 samples.

In the authors' workflow: Nucleated cell number was recorded as an estimate derived from reference gene primer amplification. Data came from immunoSEQ multiplex PCR; TCRdb stores just in-frame clones and leaves some out. That table supplies the V and J calls and clone size; D and trimming were determined from the DNA. In the table there are 170,000 or so clones, roughly 80% of which are singletons. Germline loops: CDR1 MNHEY, CDR2 SVGAGI. This CDR3 contains 15 residues. The V gene end was trimmed by 8 bases and the J gene end by 0 bases; junction bases not matched to a gene: 6. The source material was peripheral blood. The chain has TRBV6-5 and TRBJ2-3, with 9 bases identical to TRBD2. This TCR came from a man aged 18 to 35 with active or convalescent COVID-19. In nucleotides, the CDR3 is TGTGCCAGCGCTTTAGCGGGAGTAAGCACAGATACGCAGTATTTT. Protein sequence: CASALAGVSTDTQYF.